This TCR beta chain was sequenced in a study of blood T cells in healthy people across ages. The CDR3 is made up of 15 amino acids. V lost 7 bases to trimming and J lost 0 bases, with 13 bases between them. CDR1 is SNHLY, CDR2 FYNNEI, per germline. A second about 6 to 12 cycle PCR used barcoded and J-beta primers. In TCRdb, the 5' RACE reads were re-called with MiXCR into one record per CDR3 protein. This repertoire shows over 950,000 distinct CDR3 sequences, around two fifths found once; its top ten account for about an eighth. No fewer than 6 million PBMCs went into each sample. The clonotype originates from a man younger than 30 in good health. What was sequenced was blood. The rearrangement joins TRBV2 to TRBJ2-1; D unresolved. CDR3 loop: CASKTTDSSYNEQFF. The CDR3 DNA reads as TGTGCCAGCAAGACGACGGATAGCTCCTACAATGAGCAGTTCTTC.